This entry lists 19 T cell receptor beta chains sequenced from one sample in a study of tumor and adjacent non-tumor tissue in lung cancer. The library came from three nested PCR rounds adapted from ARM-PCR protocols. MiXCR, applied by TCRdb to the multiplex PCR reads, yields one record per CDR3 protein. Found here are 70,000 to 80,000 distinct CDR3 sequences, over 60% of them singletons; the top ten hold approximately 9%. This sample's RNA came from whole unsorted tissue. Sequenced material: lung tumor tissue. The source of these receptors is a woman aged 40 to 50 with non-small cell lung cancer.

This clonotype was found many times. The rearrangement links TRBV30 to TRBJ2-1; D is possibly TRBD2 (5 bases). Per the germline V gene, CDR1 is GTSNPN and CDR2 is SVGIG (reference sequence). Trimming stripped 7 bases from V and 3 bases from J, with 16 bases between. This CDR3 region has 14 residues. CDR3 in DNA: TGTGCCTACTCCGAGGGCGCTTTCTACAATGAGCAGTTCTTC. It translates to CAYSEGAFYNEQFF.

A word on this clonotype: The CDR3 carries no conserved terminal phenylalanine or tryptophan, so it likely arises from a read error. The chain joins TRBV11-2 to TRBJ2-7; perhaps TRBD1 as D (5 bases). The V end was cut by 3 bases, the J end by 4 bases, with 7 bases between. The CDR3 contains 12 residues. Germline V gene sequence: CDR1 SGHAT, CDR2 FQNNGV. CDR3 amino acids: CASSLTAYEQYY. In nucleotides, the CDR3 is TGTGCCAGCAGCTTGACAGCGTACGAGCAGTACTAC.

Notes on this clonotype: Just one base apart from a much larger clone, this may be a read error. The genes are TRBV30 and TRBJ2-7; tentatively, D is TRBD1 or TRBD2 (6 bases each). Germline V gene lookup returns CDR1 GTSNPN and CDR2 SVGIG (reference sequence). The CDR3 is made up of 12 amino acids. V lost 5 bases, J lost 5 bases, and 13 bases lay in between. This CDR3 reads CAWVGGLNEQYF. The CDR3 nucleotides read TGTGCCTGGGTAGGGGGGCTCAACGAGCAGTACTTC.

The genes are TRBV6-1 and TRBJ2-1, with D tentatively TRBD2 (6 bases). CDR3 size: 13 residues. Trimming took 11 bases from V and 7 from J, leaving 18 bases between them. Germline-derived CDR1 and CDR2 are MNHNS and SASEGT. CDR3 residues: CALGRGTGNEQFF. CDR3 bases: TGTGCCCTGGGACGGGGGACTGGGAATGAGCAGTTCTTC.

With regard to this clonotype: One end of the junction fails to match germline, which may point to a read error. This chain connects TRBV11-2 to TRBJ2-5, with 7 bases fitting TRBD1. Germline lookup yields CDR1 SGHAT and CDR2 FQNNGV. The CDR3 is made up of 18 amino acids. CDR3 in amino acids: CASSDSRSTGTVQGTQYF. DNA for the CDR3: TGTGCCAGCAGCGATAGCAGATCCACCGGGACAGTTCAAGGGACCCAGTACTTT.

The V and J genes are TRBV29-1 and TRBJ2-7; D may be TRBD2 (6 bases). The CDR3 sequence is 14 residues long. Trimming pared 4 bases from V and 5 bases from J, leaving 18 bases between. The germline V gene has CDR1 SQVTM and CDR2 ANQGSEA. In nucleotides, the CDR3 is TGCAGCGTTGCCCCGACTAGTGGGAACAACGAGCAGTACTTC. It is translated as CSVAPTSGNNEQYF.

V gene TRBV11-2 combines with J gene TRBJ1-1; possible D gene TRBD1, 5 bases. V was cut by 0 bases and J by 10 bases, with 15 bases left in between. This CDR3 has 14 residues. The germline V gene has CDR1 SGHAT and CDR2 FQNNGV. DNA of the CDR3: TGTGCCAGCAGCTTAGATAGCAGGGAGGTGCCAGCTTTCTTT. Residues: CASSLDSREVPAFF.

With regard to this clonotype: Mismatch with germline at one junction end may stem from a read error. This chain joins TRBV5-1 and TRBJ1-5; 7 nucleotides match TRBD1. The CDR3 has 17 residues. Per germline, CDR1 SGHRS and CDR2 YFSETQ. Here the CDR3 DNA reads TGCACCAGCAGCTTGAAGCTGGACAGGAGGAGCAATCAGCCCCAGCATTTT. Translated: CTSSLKLDRRSNQPQHF.

This clonotype has at least ten counts. The chain combines TRBV5-1 with TRBJ2-1; TRBD2 agrees at 9 bases. Germline loops: CDR1 SGHRS, CDR2 YFSETQ. There are 16 residues in the CDR3. Trimming removed 0 bases from V and 10 bases from J; junction bases left unmatched: 11. The CDR3 DNA follows: TGCGCCAGCAGCTTGGTTCCTATCAGCGGGGGGAACGAGCAGTTCTTC. Translating gives CASSLVPISGGNEQFF.

Concerning this clonotype: A much larger clone sits a single nucleotide away, making a read error possible. The chain uses TRBV7-8 and TRBJ1-5; D remains ambiguous. Germline lookup yields CDR1 SGHVS and CDR2 FQNEAQ. Deletions cut 1 base from V and 7 bases from J, with 8 bases between. The CDR3 is 13 residues long. The CDR3 loop reads CASSLGREQPQHF. The DNA of the CDR3 is TGTGCCAGCAGCTTAGGCCGTGAACAGCCCCAGCATTTT. Full variable domain (missing parts from reference TRBV7-8 and TRBJ1-5): GAGVSQSPRYKVAKRGQDVALRCDPISGHVSLFWYQQALGQGPEFLTYFQNEAQLDKSGLPSDRFFAERPEGSVSTLKIQRTQQEDSAVYLCASSLGREQPQHFGDGTRLSIL.

This clonotype came up once. The junction differs from germline at one of its ends, possibly a read error. V and J are TRBV11-3 and TRBJ2-2; D might be TRBD1 or TRBD2, each matching 6 bases. This CDR3 spans 13 amino acids. Germline values: CDR1 SGHNT, CDR2 YENEEA. CDR3 DNA: TGTACCAGCAGCTCACGGGGGCCCAGGGAGCTGTTTTTT. This sequence encodes CTSSSRGPRELFF.

Of note for this clonotype: It may be a read error: a sequence one base away is much more abundant. The chain employs TRBV28 and TRBJ1-6; D is uncertain. The germline gives CDR1 MDHEN, CDR2 SYDVKM. V lost 1 base, J lost 14 bases, and 18 bases lay in between. This CDR3 is built from 15 residues. The CDR3: CASSLYRESTRALHF. CDR3 sequence (DNA): TGTGCCAGCAGTTTATACAGAGAGTCCACGAGAGCCCTCCACTTT.

Notes on this clonotype: At one of its ends the junction is not consistent with the germline gene, which may arise from a read error. The rearrangement joins TRBV28 to TRBJ2-7, with unresolved D. The CDR3 length is 15 residues. The germline V gene has CDR1 MDHEN and CDR2 SYDVKM. Here the CDR3 reads CASSPPSGASYDQYF. The DNA for the CDR3 is TGTGCCAGCAGTCCCCCTTCGGGCGCGTCCTACGATCAGTACTTC.

The chain has TRBV7-2 and TRBJ2-5; no definite D call. Deletions cut 5 bases from V and 0 bases from J, with 13 bases between. This CDR3 comprises 15 residues. CDR1 and CDR2 (germline): SGHTA, FQGNSA. The CDR3 region is CASSPRQLYQETQYF. The CDR3 region has the DNA TGTGCCAGCAGCCCACGACAACTGTACCAAGAGACCCAGTACTTC.

Worth noting for this clonotype: Here the CDR3 omits its conserved ending phenylalanine or tryptophan, so a read error is the likely source. CDR3 DNA sequence: TGTGACAACAGCGTTCCCGGGACATCCAACGAGCAGTACATC. This codes for CDNSVPGTSNEQYI. This chain links TRBV11-2 with TRBJ2-7; maybe TRBD1 (6 bases). CDR1 and CDR2 (germline): SGHAT, FQNNGV. The CDR3 has 14 amino acids.

This clonotype was counted many times. This chain connects TRBV20-1 to TRBJ2-7, with 8 bases aligning to TRBD1. V shed 5 bases, J shed 6 bases, and the junction held 12 bases outside the gene matches. The CDR3 runs 14 residues. Germline loops: CDR1 DFQATT, CDR2 SNEGSKA (reference sequence). The CDR3 protein is CSARPAQGAGEQYF. The DNA for the CDR3 is TGCAGTGCTCGGCCCGCTCAGGGGGCGGGCGAGCAGTACTTC.

This clonotype was seen a few times. A read error is likely, as this CDR3 ends without the conserved phenylalanine or tryptophan. J is TRBJ1-1 and V is TRBV6-6; D remains ambiguous. Looked up from germline, CDR1 is MNHNY and CDR2 is SVGAGI (reference sequence). The CDR3 totals 18 residues. The V and J ends lost 6 bases and 1 base respectively, with 24 bases between them. CDR3 sequence reads: CASRLSAGKVTRNTEAFL. Here the CDR3 DNA reads TGTGCCAGCAGACTTTCTGCCGGAAAAGTTACTAGGAACACTGAAGCTTTCCTT.

The rearrangement uses TRBV29-1 and TRBJ2-3; TRBD1 agrees at 7 bases. Germline CDR1 and CDR2: SQVTM and ANQGSEA. V lost 7 bases and J lost 8; bases outside the gene matches: 15. The CDR3 length is 14 residues. In DNA form, the CDR3 reads TGCAGCGGCGGAGGTCTAGGGGGCCAAGTTACGCAGTATTTT. It codes for CSGGGLGGQVTQYF.

Note on this clonotype: Relative to the germline gene, one junction end is altered; a read error may explain this. The chain joins TRBV11-2 to TRBJ2-5; D is unclear. The end of the DNA aligns better with TRBJ2-1, so the J call may be wrong. There are 15 residues in the CDR3. The germline V gene encodes CDR1 SGHAT and CDR2 FQNNGV. CDR3 region: CAGSLESATQETQFF. The DNA for the CDR3 is TGTGCCGGCAGCTTAGAATCTGCTACCCAAGAGACCCAGTTCTTC.